This T cell receptor beta chain derives from a study of OX40 agonist ivuxolimab in advanced cancers. Notes on the research overall: Ivuxolimab was an agonistic, fully human IgG2 monoclonal antibody directed against OX40 (CD134), a costimulatory receptor. Intravenous ivuxolimab was administered to patients every 2 weeks at six dose levels: 0.01, 0.1, 0.3, 1.5, 3 and 10 mg/kg. Of the 50 or so patients in dose escalation, about 19 had hepatocellular carcinoma, some 15 had melanoma, 9 had renal cell carcinoma and 9 had head and neck cancer. In the dose-escalation cohort, 70% to 90% of patients were male, and the mean age was roughly 56 years with a range of roughly 23 to 79. Patients were allowed to have had prior anti-PD-1, anti-PD-L1 or anti-CTLA-4 therapy, and 40% to 45% of the dose-escalation patients had been treated with checkpoint inhibitors. Partial responses were achieved by three dose-escalation patients, of whom one had hepatocellular carcinoma and two had cutaneous melanoma. The point of sequencing TCRbeta in the periphery was to test whether ivuxolimab changed TCR sequence diversity and drove clonal T-cell expansion. The monotherapy dose-escalation portion (N = 52 patients) of the phase I ivuxolimab trial is reported in the paper.

Points the paper makes about the study in general: At doses of 0.1 to 3.0 mg/kg, clonal expansion of both CD4+ and CD8+ blood T cells was observed from baseline to week 6. Low levels of normalized T-cell clonal expansion were also shown by some nonresponding patients. The antigen specificity of the peripheral T cells that underwent clonal expansion was not determined. In the 0.1-3.0 mg/kg groups, partial responders had among the lowest normalized peripheral clonal expansion, particularly in CD8+ T cells. After ivuxolimab, more expanded clones were found on average in CD8+ T cells than in CD4+ T cells.

Genomic DNA was extracted from sorted cells for sequencing of the TCRbeta CDR3 region. TCRbeta CDR3 regions were sequenced using the immunoSEQ Assay. TCRdb retrieved this table from immuneACCESS and kept in-frame rearrangements only. Not all clones are present; in checked studies, unresolved V genes account for under half, and no reason is known for the remainder. In all, the sample holds around 92,000 clones, and approximately 93% of those were seen once. The ten biggest clones cover 0.18% of the sample. This clone was counted once. The target of this receptor is not known. It has no much larger one-base neighbor in the sample; base qualities were not kept. Patients with autoimmune disease history or receiving systemic immunosuppression were excluded from the trial. Peripheral blood for TCR sequencing was collected from all dose cohorts at baseline, on cycle 4 day 1, and on cycle 7 day 1. Samples were obtained from an open-label, multicenter, first-in-human phase I dose-escalation trial of ivuxolimab. Adults with locally advanced or metastatic melanoma, renal cell, hepatocellular, or head and neck squamous cell carcinoma were enrolled in the trial. Before TCR sequencing, CD4+ T cells and CD8+ T cells from peripheral blood were sorted into separate populations.

The CDR3 has 14 amino acids, counting the end cysteine and phenylalanine. Only CDR3 DNA remains: 42 bases, in frame from the first base. V is pruned by 2 bases and J by 9 bases, leaving 7 bases of the junction without a gene match. In the germline V gene, CDR1 corresponds to SGHAT and CDR2 to FQNNGV. The sequence links TRBV11-2 to TRBJ2-7; TRBD2 fits 10 bases in the junction. This receptor was obtained from an adult with an advanced solid tumor such as melanoma, head and neck, liver or kidney cancer. Sequencing used CD4+ or CD8+ T cells sorted from blood, obtained in a trial of the OX40 agonist ivuxolimab. The CDR3 region: CASSLRSGLARQYF. The nucleotides read TGTGCCAGCAGCTTAAGGTCGGGACTAGCGCGGCAGTACTTC.